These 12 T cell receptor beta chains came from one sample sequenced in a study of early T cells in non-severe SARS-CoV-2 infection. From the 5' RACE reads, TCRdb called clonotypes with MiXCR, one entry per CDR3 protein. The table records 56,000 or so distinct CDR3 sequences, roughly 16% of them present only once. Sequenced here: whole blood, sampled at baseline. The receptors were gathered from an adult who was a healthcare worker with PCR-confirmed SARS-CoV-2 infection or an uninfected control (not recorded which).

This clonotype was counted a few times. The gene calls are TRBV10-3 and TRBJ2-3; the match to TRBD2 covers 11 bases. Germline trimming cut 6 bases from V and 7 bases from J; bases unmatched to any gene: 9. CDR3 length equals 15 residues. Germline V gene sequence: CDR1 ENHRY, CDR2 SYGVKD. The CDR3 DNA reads TGTGCCATCAGGAATAGCGGGGGGGAAATGAATACGCAGTATTTT. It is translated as CAIRNSGGEMNTQYF.

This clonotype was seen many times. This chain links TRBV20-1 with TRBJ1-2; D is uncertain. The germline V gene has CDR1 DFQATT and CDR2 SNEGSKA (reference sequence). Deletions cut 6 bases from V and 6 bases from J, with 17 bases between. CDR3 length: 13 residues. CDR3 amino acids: CSATTGMPDGYTF. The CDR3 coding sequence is TGCAGTGCAACAACGGGGATGCCTGATGGCTACACCTTC.

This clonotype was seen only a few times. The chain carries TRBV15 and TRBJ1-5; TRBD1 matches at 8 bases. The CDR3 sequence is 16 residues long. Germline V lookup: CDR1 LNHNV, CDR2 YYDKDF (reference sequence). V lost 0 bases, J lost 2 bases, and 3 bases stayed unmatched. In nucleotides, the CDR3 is TGTGCCACCAGCAGAGATAGGGGACAGGGCAATCAGCCCCAGCATTTT. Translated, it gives CATSRDRGQGNQPQHF. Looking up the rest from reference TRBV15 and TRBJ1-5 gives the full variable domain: DAMVIQNPRYQVTQFGKPVTLSCSQTLNHNVMYWYQQKSSQAPKLLFHYYDKDFNNEADTPDNFQSRRPNTSFCFLDIRSPGLGDTAMYLCATSRDRGQGNQPQHFGDGTRLSIL.

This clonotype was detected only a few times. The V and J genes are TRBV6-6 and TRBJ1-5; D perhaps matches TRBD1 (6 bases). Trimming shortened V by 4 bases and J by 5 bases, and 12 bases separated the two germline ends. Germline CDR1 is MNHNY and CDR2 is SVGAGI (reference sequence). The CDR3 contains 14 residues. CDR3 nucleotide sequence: TGTGCCAGCAGTTCAGAACAGGGATATCAGCCCCAGCATTTT. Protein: CASSSEQGYQPQHF.

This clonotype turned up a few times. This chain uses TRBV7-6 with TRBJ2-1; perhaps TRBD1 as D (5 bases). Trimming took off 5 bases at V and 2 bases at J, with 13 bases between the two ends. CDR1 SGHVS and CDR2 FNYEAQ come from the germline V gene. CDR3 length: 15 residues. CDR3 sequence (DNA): TGTGCCAGCAGCCCCCGCCAGGGCCCCTACAATGAGCAGTTCTTC. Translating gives CASSPRQGPYNEQFF. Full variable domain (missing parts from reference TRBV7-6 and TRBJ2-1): GAGVSQSPRYKVTKRGQDVALRCDPISGHVSLYWYRQALGQGPEFLTYFNYEAQQDKSGLPNDRFSAERPEGSISTLTIQRTEQRDSAMYRCASSPRQGPYNEQFFGPGTRLTVL.

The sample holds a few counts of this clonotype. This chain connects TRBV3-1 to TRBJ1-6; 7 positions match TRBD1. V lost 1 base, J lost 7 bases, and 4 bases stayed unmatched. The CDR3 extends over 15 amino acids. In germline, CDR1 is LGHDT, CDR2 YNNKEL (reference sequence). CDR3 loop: CASSQGRTGNSPLHF. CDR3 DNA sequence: TGTGCCAGCAGCCAAGGAAGGACAGGAAATTCACCCCTCCACTTT. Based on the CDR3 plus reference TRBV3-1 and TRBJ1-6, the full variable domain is DTAVSQTPKYLVTQMGNDKSIKCEQNLGHDTMYWYKQDSKKFLKIMFSYNNKELIINETVPNRFSPKSPDKAHLNLHINSLELGDSAVYFCASSQGRTGNSPLHFGNGTRLTVT.

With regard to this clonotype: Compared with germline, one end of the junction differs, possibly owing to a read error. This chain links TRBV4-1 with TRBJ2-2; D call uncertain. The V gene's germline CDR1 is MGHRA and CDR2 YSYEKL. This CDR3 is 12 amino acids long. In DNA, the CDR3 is TGCGCCAGCAGCGGGCACACGGGGGAGCTGTTTTTT. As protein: CASSGHTGELFF.

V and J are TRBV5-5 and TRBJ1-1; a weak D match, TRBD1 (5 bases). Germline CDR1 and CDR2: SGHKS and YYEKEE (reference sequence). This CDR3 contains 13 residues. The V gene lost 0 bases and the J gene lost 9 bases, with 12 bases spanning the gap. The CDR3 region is CASSLARGFQAFF. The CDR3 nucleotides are TGTGCCAGCAGCTTGGCTCGGGGCTTCCAAGCTTTCTTT.

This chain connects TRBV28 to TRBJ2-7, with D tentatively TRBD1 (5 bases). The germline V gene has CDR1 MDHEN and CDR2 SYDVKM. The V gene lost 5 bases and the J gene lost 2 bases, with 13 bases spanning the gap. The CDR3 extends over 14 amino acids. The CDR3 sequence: CASSTRTRTYEQYF. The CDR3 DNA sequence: TGTGCCAGCAGTACCCGGACACGAACCTACGAGCAGTACTTC.

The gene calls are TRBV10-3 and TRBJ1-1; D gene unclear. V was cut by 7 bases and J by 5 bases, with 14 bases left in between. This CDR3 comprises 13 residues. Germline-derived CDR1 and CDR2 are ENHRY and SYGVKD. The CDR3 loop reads CAITMGSGTEAFF. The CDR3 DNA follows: TGTGCCATCACTATGGGTTCGGGTACTGAAGCTTTCTTT.

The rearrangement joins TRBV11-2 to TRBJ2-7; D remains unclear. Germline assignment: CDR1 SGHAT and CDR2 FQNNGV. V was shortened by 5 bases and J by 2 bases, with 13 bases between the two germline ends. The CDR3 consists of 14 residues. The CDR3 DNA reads TGTGCCAGCAGCACCCGTTCAAGTGCCTACGAGCAGTACTTC. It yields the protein CASSTRSSAYEQYF.

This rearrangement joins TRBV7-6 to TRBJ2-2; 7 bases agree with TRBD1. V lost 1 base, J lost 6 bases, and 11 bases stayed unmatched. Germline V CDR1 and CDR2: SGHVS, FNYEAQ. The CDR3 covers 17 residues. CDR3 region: CASSLVSTGSHPGELFF. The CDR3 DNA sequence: TGTGCCAGCAGCTTAGTTTCGACAGGGTCCCACCCCGGGGAGCTGTTTTTT. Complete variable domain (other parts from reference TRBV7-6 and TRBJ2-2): GAGVSQSPRYKVTKRGQDVALRCDPISGHVSLYWYRQALGQGPEFLTYFNYEAQQDKSGLPNDRFSAERPEGSISTLTIQRTEQRDSAMYRCASSLVSTGSHPGELFFGEGSRLTVL.